Listed below are T cell receptor beta chains from one sample, sequenced in a study of T cell changes during pregnancy in multiple sclerosis. Profiling relied on immunoSEQ multiplex PCR, and the TCRdb table lists in-frame clones only, not all of them. The repertoire holds about 48,000 clones, around 92% seen once, with 0.75% to 0.95% in the top ten. The sample in question was CD4+ T cells from peripheral blood mononuclear cells, obtained in the second trimester of pregnancy. These receptors came from a female donor in good health, enrolled as a control in a pregnancy study. The CDR3 runs from the conserved cysteine through the conserved F or W. Fields, in order: clone size, D gene, J gene, V gene, CDR3 DNA, CDR3 protein. A D gene is named only where the DNA matches it firmly. Size tells how often a clone was seen (once, few, many) or the class of an expanded clone, and some rows leave it out.

NA NA TRBJ2-3 TRBV28 TGTGCCAGCAGTTTTGGACTGGTTCGCACAGATACGCAGTATTTT CASSFGLVRTDTQYF
NA NA TRBJ2-5 TRBV27 TGTGCCAGCAGTTTTCGGGGAAGGGAGACCCAGTACTTC CASSFRGRETQYF
NA TRBD1 TRBJ1-1 TRBV18 TGTGCCAGCTCACCAGGTCCGGGACAGGGAAACATGAACACTGAAGCTTTCTTT CASSPGPGQGNMNTEAFF
NA NA TRBJ1-3 TRBV10-3 TGTGCCATCAGTGAGTCTGTTTACTCTGGAAACACCATATATTTT CAISESVYSGNTIYF
NA NA TRBJ1-4 TRBV19 TGTGCCAGTAGTATAGACAGGGGAGCTAATGAAAAACTGTTTTTT CASSIDRGANEKLFF
NA TRBD2 TRBJ2-7 TRBV2 TGTGCCAGCATCAGGGCGGGAGGGACGTACGAGCAGTACTTC CASIRAGGTYEQYF
NA TRBD2 TRBJ2-6 TRBV27 TGTGCCAGCAGTTACCCGGGACTAGCGGGAGCCTCTGGGGCCAACGTCCTGACTTTC CASSYPGLAGASGANVLTF
NA NA TRBJ1-1 TRBV19 TGTGCCAGTACTCAGGCGGGGGGGCGCGTCGCAGTGACTGAAGCTTTCTTT CASTQAGGRVAVTEAFF
NA NA TRBJ1-1 TRBV6-5 TGTGCCAGCATTAACAGGGTCGATACTGAAGCTTTCTTT CASINRVDTEAFF
NA NA TRBJ2-2 TRBV28 TGTGCCAGCAGGTTCTCGGACAGAAAAACCGGGGAGCTGTTTTTT CASRFSDRKTGELFF
NA TRBD1 TRBJ2-1 TRBV7-3 TGTGCCAGCAGCTTAGGGTCTGGGACAGGGGCCTACAATGAGCAGTTCTTC CASSLGSGTGAYNEQFF
few TRBD1 TRBJ1-2 TRBV7-3 TGTGCCAGCAGCTTAGGGGACAGGGTGAACTATGGCTACACCTTC CASSLGDRVNYGYTF
NA TRBD2 TRBJ2-2 TRBV11-2 TGTGCCAGCAGCTCAATAGCGGGAAGCACCGGGGAGCTGTTTTTT CASSSIAGSTGELFF
NA NA TRBJ1-2 TRBV28 TGTGCCAGCACCCCCGCGGGGCGGATAAGAGATGGCTACACCTTC CASTPAGRIRDGYTF
NA NA TRBJ2-7 TRBV25-1 TGTGCCAGCAGTGAACCGACAGAATACGAGCAGTACTTC CASSEPTEYEQYF
medium-sized NA TRBJ1-4 TRBV29-1 TGCAGCGTTGGGGGGGATAATGAAAAACTGTTTTTT CSVGGDNEKLFF
NA NA TRBJ2-7 TRBV2 TGTGCCAGCAGTGAAGCCGGGACACGCTACGAGCAGTACTTC CASSEAGTRYEQYF
NA NA TRBJ1-1 TRBV6-5 TGTGCCAGCAGCCGCTCCGGTACAGCGAACACTGAAGCTTTCTTT CASSRSGTANTEAFF
once NA TRBJ2-3 TRBV11-3 TGTGCCAGCAGCCCCCCGGGAGACACAGATACGCAGTATTTT CASSPPGDTDTQYF
NA NA TRBJ2-7 TRBV7-9 TGTGCCAGCAGCTTGAGGAAGGGAGACGAGCAGTACTTC CASSLRKGDEQYF
NA TRBD1 TRBJ1-2 TRBV10-3 TGTGCCACCCAGGGGGCAACTAACTATGGCTACACCTTC CATQGATNYGYTF
NA NA TRBJ2-7 TRBV10-3 TGTGCCTCCGGGGGGACAGGCACGTCCGAGCAGTACTTC CASGGTGTSEQYF
NA TRBD1 TRBJ2-2 TRBV28 TGTGCCAGCAGTTTATTAAGGACAGGCACCGGGGAGCTGTTTTTT CASSLLRTGTGELFF
NA NA TRBJ1-5 TRBV4-1 TGCGCCAGCAGCCTCTCCAGGGGTCAGCCCCAGCATTTT CASSLSRGQPQHF
NA TRBD2 TRBJ2-3 TRBV28 TGTGCCAGCAGTTCACCGGGACTGCCAGGGAGGGGCTCTCCAGATACGCAGTATTTT CASSSPGLPGRGSPDTQYF
once NA TRBJ1-5 TRBV4-1 TGCGCCAGCAGCCTGCGGAACTTCAATCAGCCCCAGCATTTT CASSLRNFNQPQHF
NA TRBD2 TRBJ2-1 TRBV4-1 TGCGCCAGCAGCCAAGTGGGGGAGGGCCGGAATGAGCAGTTCTTC CASSQVGEGRNEQFF
NA NA TRBJ2-2 TRBV4-3 TGCGCCAGCAGCCCTAGAACTTCGAGACCCGGGGAGCTGTTTTTT CASSPRTSRPGELFF
once TRBD2 TRBJ2-3 TRBV29-1 TGCAGCGTTGAAGATAGCGGGCACACAGATACGCAGTATTTT CSVEDSGHTDTQYF
once NA TRBJ2-1 TRBV5-4 TGTGCCAGCAGCTTGGGGGGCGATGAGCAGTTCTTC CASSLGGDEQFF
once TRBD1 TRBJ1-2 TRBV5-5 TGTGCCAGCAGCTCCGGACAGGGGGAAATTGTGCATGGCTACACCTTC CASSSGQGEIVHGYTF
once NA TRBJ1-1 TRBV6-6 TGTGCCAGCAGACTGAGGGAGTCTGAAGCTTTCTTT CASRLRESEAFF
NA TRBD1 TRBJ1-1 TRBV6-1 TGTGCCAGCAGTGCTAGACAGGGAACGAACACTGAAGCTTTCTTT CASSARQGTNTEAFF
NA NA TRBJ2-1 TRBV13 TGTGCCAGCAGCTCTAGCGATTCCTCATACAATGAGCAGTTCTTC CASSSSDSSYNEQFF
NA TRBD2 TRBJ2-1 TRBV6-5 TGTGCCAGCAGGCCACTAGCGGTGAAAAAGAATGAGCAGTTCTTC CASRPLAVKKNEQFF
few NA TRBJ1-1 TRBV9 TGTGCCAGCAGAGAAGTAGAGGGTGAAGCTTTCTTT CASREVEGEAFF
NA TRBD1 TRBJ1-5 TRBV30 TGTGCCTGGAGTGTACCGGGACAGCAATCGCAGCCCCAGCATTTT CAWSVPGQQSQPQHF
few NA TRBJ1-1 TRBV30 TGTGCCTGGAGTACGGGTCTGAACACTGAAGCTTTCTTT CAWSTGLNTEAFF
NA NA TRBJ1-3 TRBV5-4 TGTGCCAGCAGCCTGGACAGTTCCTACTCTGGAAACACCATATATTTT CASSLDSSYSGNTIYF
NA NA TRBJ2-7 TRBV5-4 TGTGCCAGCAGCTCTCACGGGACTGGAAGATACGAGCAGTACTTC CASSSHGTGRYEQYF
NA TRBD1 TRBJ2-7 TRBV10-3 TGTGCCATCAGCGACCCGACAGGGCACGAGCAGTACTTC CAISDPTGHEQYF
NA NA TRBJ1-4 TRBV30 TGTGCCTGGACCCTTAAGGGGCGAGGAGCAACTAATGAAAAACTGTTTTTT CAWTLKGRGATNEKLFF
few NA TRBJ1-1 TRBV27 TGTGCCAGCAGTTTAGGGAGGCAGTTGAACACTGAAGCTTTCTTT CASSLGRQLNTEAFF
NA NA TRBJ2-1 TRBV4-2 TGTGCCAGCAGCCAAGATCGACACCCCTCCTACAATGAGCAGTTCTTC CASSQDRHPSYNEQFF
NA TRBD2 TRBJ2-7 TRBV7-2 TGTGCCAGCAGCTTAGTCAGACTAGCGGGAGGAAACGAGCAGTACTTC CASSLVRLAGGNEQYF
NA TRBD1 TRBJ2-7 TRBV9 TGTGCCAGTGGGATCGGTCGGGACAGGGCCGAGCAGTACTTC CASGIGRDRAEQYF
NA NA TRBJ2-7 TRBV6-6 TGTGCCAGCAGTTACTCGCCCCAATCCTACGAGCAGTACTTC CASSYSPQSYEQYF
NA TRBD2 TRBJ2-3 TRBV10-2 TGCGCCAGCAGTGAGTCTCGGGGGGGTGGTGATACGCAGTATTTT CASSESRGGGDTQYF
NA TRBD1 TRBJ2-3 TRBV28 TGTGCCAGCAGTGATGACAGGGTAGGCACAGATACGCAGTATTTT CASSDDRVGTDTQYF
NA NA TRBJ2-7 TRBV7-3 TGTGCCAGCAGCGCACTAGGGGGCTACGAGCAGTACTTC CASSALGGYEQYF
once TRBD1 TRBJ2-3 TRBV7-8 TGTGCCAGCAGCCCCTCTGGGACAGGGATTACAGATACGCAGTATTTT CASSPSGTGITDTQYF
NA NA TRBJ1-5 TRBV21-1 TGTGCCAGCATCTTTCGGGGAGGTACGTACCAGCCCCAGCATTTT CASIFRGGTYQPQHF
once NA TRBJ2-3 TRBV29-1 TGCAGCGTCCACAGAGCGGATAGCACAGATACGCAGTATTTT CSVHRADSTDTQYF
NA NA TRBJ1-6 TRBV27 TGTGCCAGCACAGGCATAGGTTCACCCCTCCACTTT CASTGIGSPLHF